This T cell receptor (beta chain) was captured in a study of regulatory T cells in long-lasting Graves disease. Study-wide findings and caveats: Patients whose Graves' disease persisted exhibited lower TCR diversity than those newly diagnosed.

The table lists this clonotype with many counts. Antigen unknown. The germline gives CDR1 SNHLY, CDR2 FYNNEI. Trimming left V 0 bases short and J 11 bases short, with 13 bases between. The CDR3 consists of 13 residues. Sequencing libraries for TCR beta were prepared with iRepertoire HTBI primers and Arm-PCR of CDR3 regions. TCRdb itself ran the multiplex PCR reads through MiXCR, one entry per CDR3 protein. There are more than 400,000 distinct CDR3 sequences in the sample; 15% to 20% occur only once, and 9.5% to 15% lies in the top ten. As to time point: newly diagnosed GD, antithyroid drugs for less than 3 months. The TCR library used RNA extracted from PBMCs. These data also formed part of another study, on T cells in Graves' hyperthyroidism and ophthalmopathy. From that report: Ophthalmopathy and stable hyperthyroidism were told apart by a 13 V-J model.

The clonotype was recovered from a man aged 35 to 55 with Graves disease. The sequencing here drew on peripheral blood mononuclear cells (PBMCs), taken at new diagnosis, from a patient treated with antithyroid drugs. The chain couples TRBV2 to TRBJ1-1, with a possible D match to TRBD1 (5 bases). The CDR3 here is CASSEAWGNRAFF. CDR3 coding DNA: TGTGCCAGCAGTGAAGCGTGGGGCAACCGGGCTTTCTTT.